The 5 T cell receptor beta chains below come from one sample, sequenced in a study of T cell changes during pregnancy in multiple sclerosis (dated by TCRdb to the late 2010s). The library was built by means of the immunoSEQ multiplex PCR assay. This is the immuneACCESS table as TCRdb keeps it, with only in-frame sequences that have V and J called. A part of the clones is gone; compared with another copy, unresolved V genes explain less than half, and the rest is unexplained. The sample contains some 38,000 clones, over 90% of them found a single time. In total, the top ten clones hold around 0.37% of the sample. Sequences were derived from CD4+ T cells from peripheral blood mononuclear cells, sampled in the second trimester of pregnancy. These receptors were taken from a female donor with multiple sclerosis, enrolled in a pregnancy study.

The genes are TRBV29-1 and TRBJ2-5, with D hard to call. The V end was cut by 4 bases, the J end by 5 bases, with 11 bases between. The CDR3 is 12 amino acids. Germline V lookup: CDR1 SQVTM, CDR2 ANQGSEA. The chain's CDR3 is CSVGLARETQYF. The CDR3 DNA sequence: TGCAGCGTTGGACTGGCGCGGGAGACCCAGTACTTC.

The V gene is TRBV27, the J gene TRBJ2-7, with a possible D match to TRBD2 (5 bases). Germline CDR1 MNHEY, CDR2 SMNVEV (reference sequence). V lost 8 bases to trimming and J lost 1 base, with 12 bases between them. CDR3 length: 13 amino acids. CDR3 sequence: CASARGWSYEQYF. The CDR3 coding sequence is TGTGCCAGCGCCCGAGGGTGGTCCTACGAGCAGTACTTC.

The chain combines TRBV13 with TRBJ2-7; 12 nucleotides match TRBD1. In germline, CDR1 is PRHDT, CDR2 FYEKMQ (reference sequence). This CDR3 spans 15 amino acids. J lost 4 bases, V lost 5 bases, and 6 bases had no gene match. CDR3 region: CASSLPGQGAYEQYF. The CDR3 coding sequence is TGTGCCAGCAGCCTTCCGGGACAGGGGGCTTACGAGCAGTACTTC.

V and J are TRBV4-1 and TRBJ2-1; D is possibly TRBD1 (6 bases). The germline V gene has CDR1 MGHRA and CDR2 YSYEKL. The length of the CDR3 is 17 residues. The V and J ends lost 4 bases and 9 bases respectively, with 25 bases between them. As DNA, the CDR3 is TGCGCCAGCAGCCTCAACGTACAGGGCTTCGTCGAGACTGAGCAGTTCTTC. Translated: CASSLNVQGFVETEQFF.

The gene calls are TRBV4-2 and TRBJ2-3; D unclear. Between the trimmed V and J ends, which lost 2 bases and 4 bases, there was a span of 10 bases. Per the germline V gene, CDR1 is LGHNA and CDR2 is YNFKEQ. CDR3 size: 14 residues. CDR3 sequence: CASSQRHEADTQYF. In nucleotides, the CDR3 is TGTGCCAGCAGCCAACGCCATGAGGCAGATACGCAGTATTTT.